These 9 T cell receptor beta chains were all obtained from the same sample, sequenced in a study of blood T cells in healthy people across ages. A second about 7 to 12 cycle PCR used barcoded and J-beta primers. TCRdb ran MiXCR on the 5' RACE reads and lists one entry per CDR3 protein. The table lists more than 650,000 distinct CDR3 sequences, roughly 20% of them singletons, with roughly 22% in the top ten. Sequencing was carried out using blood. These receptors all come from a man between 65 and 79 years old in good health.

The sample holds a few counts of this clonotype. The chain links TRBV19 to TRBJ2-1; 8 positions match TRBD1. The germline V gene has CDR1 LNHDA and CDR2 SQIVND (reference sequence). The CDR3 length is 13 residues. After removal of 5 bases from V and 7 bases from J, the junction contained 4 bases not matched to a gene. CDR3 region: CASSADRENEQFF. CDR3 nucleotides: TGTGCCAGTAGTGCGGACAGGGAGAATGAGCAGTTCTTC.

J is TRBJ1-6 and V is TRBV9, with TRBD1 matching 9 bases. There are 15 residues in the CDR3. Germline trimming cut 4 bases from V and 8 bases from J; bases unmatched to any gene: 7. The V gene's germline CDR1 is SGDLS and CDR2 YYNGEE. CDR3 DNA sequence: TGTGCCAGCAGCCCGACGACAGGGGGTTATTCACCCCTCCACTTT. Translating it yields CASSPTTGGYSPLHF.

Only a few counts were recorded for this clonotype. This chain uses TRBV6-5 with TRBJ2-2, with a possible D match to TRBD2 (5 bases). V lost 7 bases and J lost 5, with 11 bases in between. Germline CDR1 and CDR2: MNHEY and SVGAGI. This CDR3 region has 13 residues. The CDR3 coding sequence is TGTGCCAGCACCGCCTCGGGGACCGGGGAGCTGTTTTTT. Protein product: CASTASGTGELFF.

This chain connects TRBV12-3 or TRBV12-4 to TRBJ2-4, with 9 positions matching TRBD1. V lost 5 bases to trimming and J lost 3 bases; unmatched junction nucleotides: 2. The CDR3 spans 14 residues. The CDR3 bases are TGTGCCAGCAGTCAGACAGGGGGCAAAAACATTCAGTACTTC. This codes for CASSQTGGKNIQYF.

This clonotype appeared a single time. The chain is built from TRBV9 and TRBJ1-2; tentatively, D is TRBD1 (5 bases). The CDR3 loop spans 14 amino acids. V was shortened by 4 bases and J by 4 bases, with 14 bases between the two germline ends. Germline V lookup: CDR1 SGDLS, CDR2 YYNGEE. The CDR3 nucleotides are TGTGCCAGCAGCCCTCAACCGGGGGGCTATGGCTACACCTTC. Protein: CASSPQPGGYGYTF.

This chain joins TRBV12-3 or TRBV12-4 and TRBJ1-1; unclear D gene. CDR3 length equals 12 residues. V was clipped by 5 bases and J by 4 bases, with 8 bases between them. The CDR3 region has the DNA TGTGCCAGCAGTCGTTGGGGCACTGAAGCTTTCTTT. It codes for CASSRWGTEAFF.

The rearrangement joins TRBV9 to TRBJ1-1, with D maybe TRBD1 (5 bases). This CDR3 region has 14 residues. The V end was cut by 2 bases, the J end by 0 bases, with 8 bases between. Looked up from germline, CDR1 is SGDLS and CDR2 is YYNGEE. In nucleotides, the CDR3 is TGTGCCAGCAGCGTCGACAGTATGAACACTGAAGCTTTCTTT. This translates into CASSVDSMNTEAFF.

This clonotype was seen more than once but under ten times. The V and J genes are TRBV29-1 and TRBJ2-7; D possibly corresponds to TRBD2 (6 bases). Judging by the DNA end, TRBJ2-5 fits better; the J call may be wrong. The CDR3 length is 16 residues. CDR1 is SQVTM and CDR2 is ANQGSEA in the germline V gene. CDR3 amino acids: CSVEDGYGGPGETQYF. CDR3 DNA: TGCAGCGTTGAAGATGGGTACGGGGGTCCCGGGGAGACCCAGTACTTC.

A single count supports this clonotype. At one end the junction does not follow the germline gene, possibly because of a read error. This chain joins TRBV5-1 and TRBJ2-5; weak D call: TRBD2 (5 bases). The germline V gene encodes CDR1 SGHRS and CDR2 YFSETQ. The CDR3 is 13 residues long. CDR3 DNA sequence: TGCGCCAGCAGCTCCGGGGTTTTAGGCGCCCTGTTCTTC. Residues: CASSSGVLGALFF.